One T cell receptor (beta chain) is described in this entry. This specimen belongs to a study of shared clonotypes between healthy human individuals. The CDR3 sequence is 13 residues long. V shed 3 bases and J shed 4 bases, with 7 bases lying between them. Germline V gene lookup returns CDR1 KGHSH and CDR2 LQKENI. Assay: immunoSEQ multiplex PCR; the TCRdb copy retains only in-frame clones and omits some. Altogether 2 million to 3 million clones are present, approximately 93% being singletons, with the ten largest covering 0.36%. The specimen sequenced was naive CD4+ T cells from PBMCs. Subset here: CD45RA+ positively selected. This TCR was recovered from a man aged 18 to 30 in good health. Some clones in this sample may be carry-over from other donors' samples. V gene TRBV18 combines with J gene TRBJ2-1; D might be TRBD2 (5 bases). This CDR3 reads CASSPDLYNEQFF. The CDR3 nucleotides read TGTGCCAGCTCACCGGACTTATACAATGAGCAGTTCTTC.